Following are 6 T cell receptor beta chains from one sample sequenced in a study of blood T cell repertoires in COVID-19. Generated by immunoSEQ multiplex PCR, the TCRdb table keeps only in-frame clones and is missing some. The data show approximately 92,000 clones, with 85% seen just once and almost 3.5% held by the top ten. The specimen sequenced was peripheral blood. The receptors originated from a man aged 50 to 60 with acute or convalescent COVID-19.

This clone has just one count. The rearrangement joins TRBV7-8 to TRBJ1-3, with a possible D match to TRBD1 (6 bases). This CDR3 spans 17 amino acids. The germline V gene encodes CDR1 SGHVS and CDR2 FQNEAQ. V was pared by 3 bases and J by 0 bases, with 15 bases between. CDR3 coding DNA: TGTGCCAGCAGCTTTCGCCCGACAGGTTCCTCTGGAAACACCATATATTTT. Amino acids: CASSFRPTGSSGNTIYF.

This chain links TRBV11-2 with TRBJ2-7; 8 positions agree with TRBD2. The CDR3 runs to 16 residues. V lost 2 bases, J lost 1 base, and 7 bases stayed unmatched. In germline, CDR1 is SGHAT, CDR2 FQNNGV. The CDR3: CASSLRSGGGSYEQYF. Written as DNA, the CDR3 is TGTGCCAGCAGCTTAAGGAGCGGGGGCGGATCCTACGAGCAGTACTTC.

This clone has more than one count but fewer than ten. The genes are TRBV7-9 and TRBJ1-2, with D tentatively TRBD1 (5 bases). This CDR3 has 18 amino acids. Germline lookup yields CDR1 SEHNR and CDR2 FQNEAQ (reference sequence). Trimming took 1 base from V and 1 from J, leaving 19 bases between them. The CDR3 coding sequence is TGTGCCAGCAGCTTAGATGTTGTCAGGGAAGTAGTTAACTATGGCTACACCTTC. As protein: CASSLDVVREVVNYGYTF.

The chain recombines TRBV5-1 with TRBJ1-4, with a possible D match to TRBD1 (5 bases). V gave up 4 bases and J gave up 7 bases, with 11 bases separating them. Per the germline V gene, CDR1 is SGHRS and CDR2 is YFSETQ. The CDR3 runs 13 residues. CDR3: CASSEAGGEKLFF. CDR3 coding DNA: TGCGCCAGCAGCGAGGCGGGGGGTGAAAAACTGTTTTTT.

The CDR3 DNA sequence: TGTGCCAGCAGCATAGAGGAGGGCCCTGAAGCTTTCTTT. As protein: CASSIEEGPEAFF. The chain employs TRBV7-8 and TRBJ1-1; the D is unclear. V was trimmed by 5 bases and J by 6 bases, leaving 13 bases between them. Germline V gene sequence: CDR1 SGHVS, CDR2 FQNEAQ. The CDR3 is 13 amino acids.

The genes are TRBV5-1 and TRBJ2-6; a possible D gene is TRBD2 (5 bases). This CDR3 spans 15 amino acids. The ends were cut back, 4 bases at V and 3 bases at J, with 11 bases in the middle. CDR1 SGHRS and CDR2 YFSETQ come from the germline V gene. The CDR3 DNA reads TGCGCCAGCAGCGTGGACTCGGTTGGGGCCAACGTCCTGACTTTC. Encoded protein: CASSVDSVGANVLTF. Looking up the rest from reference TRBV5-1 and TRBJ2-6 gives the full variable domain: KAGVTQTPRYLIKTRGQQVTLSCSPISGHRSVSWYQQTPGQGLQFLFEYFSETQRNKGNFPGRFSGRQFSNSRSEMNVSTLELGDSALYLCASSVDSVGANVLTFGAGSRLTVL.